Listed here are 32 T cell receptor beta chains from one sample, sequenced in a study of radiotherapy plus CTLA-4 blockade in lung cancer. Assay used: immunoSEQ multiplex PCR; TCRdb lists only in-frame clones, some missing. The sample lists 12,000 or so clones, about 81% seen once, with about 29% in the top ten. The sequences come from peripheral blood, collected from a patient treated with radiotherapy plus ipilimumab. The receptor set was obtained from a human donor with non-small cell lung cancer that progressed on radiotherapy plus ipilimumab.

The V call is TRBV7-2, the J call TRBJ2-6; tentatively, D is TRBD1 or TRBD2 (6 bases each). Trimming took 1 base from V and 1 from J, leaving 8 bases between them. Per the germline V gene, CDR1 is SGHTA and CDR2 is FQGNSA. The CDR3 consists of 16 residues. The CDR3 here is CASSLGGASGANVLTF. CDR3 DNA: TGTGCCAGCAGCTTAGGGGGGGCGTCTGGGGCCAACGTCCTGACTTTC. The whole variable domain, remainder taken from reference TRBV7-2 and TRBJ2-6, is GAGVSQSPSNKVTEKGKDVELRCDPISGHTALYWYRQSLGQGLEFLIYFQGNSAPDKSGLPSDRFSAERTGGSVSTLTIQRTQQEDSAVYLCASSLGGASGANVLTFGAGSRLTVL.

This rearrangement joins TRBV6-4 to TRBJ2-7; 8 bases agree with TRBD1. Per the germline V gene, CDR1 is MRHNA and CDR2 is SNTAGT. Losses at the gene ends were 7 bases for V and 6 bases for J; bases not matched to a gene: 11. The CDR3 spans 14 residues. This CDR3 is CASTATGVVGEQYF. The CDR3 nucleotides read TGTGCCAGCACCGCGACAGGGGTTGTGGGCGAGCAGTACTTC.

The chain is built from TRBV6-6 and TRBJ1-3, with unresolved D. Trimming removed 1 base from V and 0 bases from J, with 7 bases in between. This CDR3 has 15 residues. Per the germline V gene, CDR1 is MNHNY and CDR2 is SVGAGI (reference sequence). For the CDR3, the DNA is TGTGCCAGCAGTTACTGGCAGCTCTCTGGAAACACCATATATTTT. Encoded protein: CASSYWQLSGNTIYF.

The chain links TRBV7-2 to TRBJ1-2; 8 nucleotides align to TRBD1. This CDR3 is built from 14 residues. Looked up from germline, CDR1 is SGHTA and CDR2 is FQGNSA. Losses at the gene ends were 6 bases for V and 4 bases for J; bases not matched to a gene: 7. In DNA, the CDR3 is TGTGCCAGCAGTCGTCAGACAGGGGTCTATGGCTACACCTTC. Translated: CASSRQTGVYGYTF.

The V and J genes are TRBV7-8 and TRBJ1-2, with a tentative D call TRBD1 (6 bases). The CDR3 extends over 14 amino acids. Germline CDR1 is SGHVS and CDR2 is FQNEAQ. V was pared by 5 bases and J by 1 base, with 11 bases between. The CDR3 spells CASSHGQFNYGYTF. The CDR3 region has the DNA TGTGCCAGCAGCCACGGACAGTTTAACTATGGCTACACCTTC.

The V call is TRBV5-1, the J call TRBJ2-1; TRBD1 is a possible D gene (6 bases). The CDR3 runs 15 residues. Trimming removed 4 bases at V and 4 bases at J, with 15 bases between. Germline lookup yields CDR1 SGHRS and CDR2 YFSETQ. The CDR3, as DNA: TGCGCCAGCAGCCGAAACAGGGACAATTACAATGAGCAGTTCTTC. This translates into CASSRNRDNYNEQFF. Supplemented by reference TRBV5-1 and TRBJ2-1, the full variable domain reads KAGVTQTPRYLIKTRGQQVTLSCSPISGHRSVSWYQQTPGQGLQFLFEYFSETQRNKGNFPGRFSGRQFSNSRSEMNVSTLELGDSALYLCASSRNRDNYNEQFFGPGTRLTVL.

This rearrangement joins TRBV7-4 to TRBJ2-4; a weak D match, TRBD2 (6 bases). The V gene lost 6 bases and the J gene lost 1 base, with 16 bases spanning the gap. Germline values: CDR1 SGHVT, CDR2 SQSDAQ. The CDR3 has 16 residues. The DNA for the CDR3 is TGTGCCAGCAGTATCCCCCAAGGGAGGGCCAAAAACATTCAGTACTTC. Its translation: CASSIPQGRAKNIQYF. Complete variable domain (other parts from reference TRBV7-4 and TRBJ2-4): GAGVSQSPRYKVAKRGRDVALRCDSISGHVTLYWYRQTLGQGSEVLTYSQSDAQRDKSGRPSGRFSAERPERSVSTLKIQRTEQGDSAVYLCASSIPQGRAKNIQYFGAGTRLSVL.

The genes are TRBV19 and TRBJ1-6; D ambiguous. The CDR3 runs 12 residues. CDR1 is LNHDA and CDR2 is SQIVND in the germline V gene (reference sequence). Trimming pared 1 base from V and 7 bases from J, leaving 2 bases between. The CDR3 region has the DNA TGTGCCAGTAGTATAGGCAATTCACCCCTCCACTTT. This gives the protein CASSIGNSPLHF. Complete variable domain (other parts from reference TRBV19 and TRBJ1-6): DGGITQSPKYLFRKEGQNVTLSCEQNLNHDAMYWYRQDPGQGLRLIYYSQIVNDFQKGDIAEGYSVSREKKESFPLTVTSAQKNPTAFYLCASSIGNSPLHFGNGTRLTVT.

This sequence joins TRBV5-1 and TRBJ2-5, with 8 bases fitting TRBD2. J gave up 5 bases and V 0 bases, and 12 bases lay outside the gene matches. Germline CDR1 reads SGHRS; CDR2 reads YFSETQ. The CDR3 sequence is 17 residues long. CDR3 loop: CASSLEGPGVAGETQYF. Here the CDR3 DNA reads TGCGCCAGCAGCTTGGAGGGGCCCGGGGTAGCGGGGGAGACCCAGTACTTC.

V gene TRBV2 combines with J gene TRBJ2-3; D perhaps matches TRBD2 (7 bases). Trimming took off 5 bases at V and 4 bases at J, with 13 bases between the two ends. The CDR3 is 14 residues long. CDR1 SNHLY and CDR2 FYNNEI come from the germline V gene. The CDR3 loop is CASSTGGPADTQYF. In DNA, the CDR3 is TGTGCCAGCAGTACCGGGGGGCCCGCAGATACGCAGTATTTT.

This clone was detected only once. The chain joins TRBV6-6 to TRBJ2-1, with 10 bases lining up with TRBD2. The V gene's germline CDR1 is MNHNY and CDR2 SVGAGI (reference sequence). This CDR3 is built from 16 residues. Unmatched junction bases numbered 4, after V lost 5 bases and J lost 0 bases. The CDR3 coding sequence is TGTGCCAGCAGTAACCAGCGGGGGGGCTCCTACAATGAGCAGTTCTTC. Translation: CASSNQRGGSYNEQFF.

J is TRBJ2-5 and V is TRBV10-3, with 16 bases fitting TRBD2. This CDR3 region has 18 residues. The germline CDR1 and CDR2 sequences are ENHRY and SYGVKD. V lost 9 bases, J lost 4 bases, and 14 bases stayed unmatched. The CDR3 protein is CAIRAGTSGGAEGETQYF. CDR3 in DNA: TGTGCCATTCGGGCTGGGACTAGCGGGGGGGCCGAGGGAGAGACCCAGTACTTC.

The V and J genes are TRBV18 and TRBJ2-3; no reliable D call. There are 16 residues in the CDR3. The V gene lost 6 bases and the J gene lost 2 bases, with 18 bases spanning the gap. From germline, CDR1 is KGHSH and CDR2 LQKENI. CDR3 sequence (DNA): TGTGCCAGCTCTGCTCTTATGACGCCCTACACAGATACGCAGTATTTT. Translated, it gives CASSALMTPYTDTQYF.

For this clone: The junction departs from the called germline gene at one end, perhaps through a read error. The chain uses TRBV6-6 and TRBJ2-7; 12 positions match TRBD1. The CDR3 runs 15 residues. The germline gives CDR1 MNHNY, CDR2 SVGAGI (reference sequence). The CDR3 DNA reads TGTGCCAGCAGTTTACCCTCCGGGACAGGGGGCTCGAATAGCTTC. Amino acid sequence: CASSLPSGTGGSNSF.

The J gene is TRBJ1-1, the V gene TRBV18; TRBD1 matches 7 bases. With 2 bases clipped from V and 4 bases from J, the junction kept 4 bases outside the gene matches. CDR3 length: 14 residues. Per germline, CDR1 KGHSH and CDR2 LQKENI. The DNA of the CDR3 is TGTGCCAGCTCACCAAGCGCAGGGGGCACTGAAGCTTTCTTT. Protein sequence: CASSPSAGGTEAFF. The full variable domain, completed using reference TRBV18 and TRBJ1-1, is NAGVMQNPRHLVRRRGQEARLRCSPMKGHSHVYWYRQLPEEGLKFMVYLQKENIIDESGMPKERFSAEFPKEGPSILRIQQVVRGDSAAYFCASSPSAGGTEAFFGQGTRLTVV.

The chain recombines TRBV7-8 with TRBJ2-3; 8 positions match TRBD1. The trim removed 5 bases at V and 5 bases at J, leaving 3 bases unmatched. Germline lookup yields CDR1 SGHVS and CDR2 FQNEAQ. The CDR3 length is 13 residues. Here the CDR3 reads CASSLGTGDTQYF. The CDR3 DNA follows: TGTGCCAGCAGCCTAGGGACAGGAGATACGCAGTATTTT.

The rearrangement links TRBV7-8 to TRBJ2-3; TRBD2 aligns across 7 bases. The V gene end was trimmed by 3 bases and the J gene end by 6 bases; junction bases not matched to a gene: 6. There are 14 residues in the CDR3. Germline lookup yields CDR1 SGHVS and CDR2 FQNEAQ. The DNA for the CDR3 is TGTGCCAGCAGCTTCGCGGGGGATCGGGATACGCAGTATTTT. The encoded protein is CASSFAGDRDTQYF.

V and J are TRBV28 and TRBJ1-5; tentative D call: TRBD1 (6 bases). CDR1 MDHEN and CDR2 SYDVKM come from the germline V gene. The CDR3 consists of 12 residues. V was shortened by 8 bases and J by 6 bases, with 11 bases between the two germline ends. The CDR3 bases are TGTGCCAGCCTCAGGGGCGTTCAGCCCCAGCATTTT. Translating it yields CASLRGVQPQHF.

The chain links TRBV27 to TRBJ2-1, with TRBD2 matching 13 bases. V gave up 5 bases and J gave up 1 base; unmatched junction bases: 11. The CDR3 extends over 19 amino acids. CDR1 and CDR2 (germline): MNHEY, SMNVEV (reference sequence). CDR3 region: CASSPSTSGGPRSYNEQFF. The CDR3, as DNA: TGTGCCAGCAGTCCCTCGACTAGCGGGGGGCCCCGGTCCTACAATGAGCAGTTCTTC.

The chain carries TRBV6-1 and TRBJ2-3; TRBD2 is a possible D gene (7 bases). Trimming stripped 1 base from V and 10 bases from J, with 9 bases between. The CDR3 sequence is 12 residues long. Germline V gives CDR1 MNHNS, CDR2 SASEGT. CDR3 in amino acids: CASSEEGGSQYF. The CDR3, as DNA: TGTGCCAGCAGTGAAGAGGGGGGGTCGCAGTATTTT.

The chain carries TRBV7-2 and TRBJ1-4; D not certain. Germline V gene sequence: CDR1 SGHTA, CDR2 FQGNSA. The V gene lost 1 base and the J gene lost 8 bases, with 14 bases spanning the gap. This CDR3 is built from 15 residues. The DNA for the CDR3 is TGTGCCAGCAGCTTAGGCGTCAGTCGATCGGAAAAACTGTTTTTT. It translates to CASSLGVSRSEKLFF. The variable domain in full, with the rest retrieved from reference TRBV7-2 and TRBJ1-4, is GAGVSQSPSNKVTEKGKDVELRCDPISGHTALYWYRQSLGQGLEFLIYFQGNSAPDKSGLPSDRFSAERTGGSVSTLTIQRTQQEDSAVYLCASSLGVSRSEKLFFGSGTQLSVL.

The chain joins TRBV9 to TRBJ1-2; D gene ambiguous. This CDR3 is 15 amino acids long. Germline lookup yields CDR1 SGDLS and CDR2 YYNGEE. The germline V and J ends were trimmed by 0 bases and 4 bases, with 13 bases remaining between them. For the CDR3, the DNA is TGTGCCAGCAGCGTAGAAGGAGGGAACGCCTATGGCTACACCTTC. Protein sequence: CASSVEGGNAYGYTF.

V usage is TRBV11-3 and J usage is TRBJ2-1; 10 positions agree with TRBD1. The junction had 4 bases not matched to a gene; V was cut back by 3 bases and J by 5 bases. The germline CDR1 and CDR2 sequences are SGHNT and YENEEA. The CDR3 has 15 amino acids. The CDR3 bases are TGTGCCAGCAGCTTGGGACAGGGGTTTGACAATGAGCAGTTCTTC. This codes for CASSLGQGFDNEQFF.

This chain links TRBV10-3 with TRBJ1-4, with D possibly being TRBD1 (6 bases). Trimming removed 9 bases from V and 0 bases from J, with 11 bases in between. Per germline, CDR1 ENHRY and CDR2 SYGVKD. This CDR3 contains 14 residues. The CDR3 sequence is CAISEGATNEKLFF. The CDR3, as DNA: TGTGCCATATCGGAGGGGGCAACTAATGAAAAACTGTTTTTT.

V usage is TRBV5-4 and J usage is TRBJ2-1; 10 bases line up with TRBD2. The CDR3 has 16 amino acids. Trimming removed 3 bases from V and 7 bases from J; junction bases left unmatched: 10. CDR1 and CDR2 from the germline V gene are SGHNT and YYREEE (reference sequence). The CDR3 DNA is TGTGCCAGCAGCTATGGGGCAGCGGGGGGGTGGAATGAGCAGTTCTTC. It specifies CASSYGAAGGWNEQFF. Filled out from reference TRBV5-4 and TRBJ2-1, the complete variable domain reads ETGVTQSPTHLIKTRGQQVTLRCSSQSGHNTVSWYQQALGQGPQFIFQYYREEENGRGNFPPRFSGLQFPNYSSELNVNALELDDSALYLCASSYGAAGGWNEQFFGPGTRLTVL.

CDR3 coding DNA: TGTGCCAGCAGTGGGGACAGGGTTTTTACAGATACGCAGTATTTT. This codes for CASSGDRVFTDTQYF. The chain employs TRBV11-2 and TRBJ2-3; 9 bases line up with TRBD1. The CDR3 sequence is 15 residues long. Looked up from germline, CDR1 is SGHAT and CDR2 is FQNNGV. V lost 6 bases to trimming and J lost 3 bases; unmatched junction nucleotides: 7.

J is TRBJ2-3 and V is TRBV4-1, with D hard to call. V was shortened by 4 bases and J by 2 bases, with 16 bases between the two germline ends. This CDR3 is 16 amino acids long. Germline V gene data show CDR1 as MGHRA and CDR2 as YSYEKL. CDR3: CASSPATGLHTDTQYF. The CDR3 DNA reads TGCGCCAGCAGCCCTGCAACCGGGCTACACACAGATACGCAGTATTTT.

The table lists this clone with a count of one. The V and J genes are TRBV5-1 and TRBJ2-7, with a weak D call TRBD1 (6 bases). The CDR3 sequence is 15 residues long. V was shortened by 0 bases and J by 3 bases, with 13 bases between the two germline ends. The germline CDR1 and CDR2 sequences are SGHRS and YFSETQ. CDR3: CASSLAPGQYYEQYF. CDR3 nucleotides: TGCGCCAGCAGCTTGGCTCCAGGACAGTACTACGAGCAGTACTTC.

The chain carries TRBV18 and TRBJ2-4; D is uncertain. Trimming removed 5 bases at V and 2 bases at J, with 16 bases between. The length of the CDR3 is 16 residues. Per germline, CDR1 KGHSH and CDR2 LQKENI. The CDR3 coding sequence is TGTGCCAGCTCAACCAGACTTACCCGTACCAAAAACATTCAGTACTTC. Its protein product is CASSTRLTRTKNIQYF. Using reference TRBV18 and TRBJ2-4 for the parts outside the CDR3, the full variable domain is NAGVMQNPRHLVRRRGQEARLRCSPMKGHSHVYWYRQLPEEGLKFMVYLQKENIIDESGMPKERFSAEFPKEGPSILRIQQVVRGDSAAYFCASSTRLTRTKNIQYFGAGTRLSVL.

CDR3 amino acids: CASSVDKSYGYTF. Written as DNA, the CDR3 is TGTGCCAGCAGTGTGGACAAAAGCTATGGCTACACCTTC. This sequence joins TRBV2 and TRBJ1-2; D possibly corresponds to TRBD1 (5 bases). Trimming removed 4 bases from V and 4 bases from J, with 10 bases in between. This CDR3 region has 13 residues. Germline CDR1 SNHLY, CDR2 FYNNEI.

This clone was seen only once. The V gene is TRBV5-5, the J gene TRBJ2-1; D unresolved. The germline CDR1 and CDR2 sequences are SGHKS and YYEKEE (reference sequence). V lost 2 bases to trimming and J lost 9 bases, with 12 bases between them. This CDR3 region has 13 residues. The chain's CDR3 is CASSFGPPAEQFF. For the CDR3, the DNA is TGTGCCAGCAGCTTCGGTCCCCCGGCTGAGCAGTTCTTC. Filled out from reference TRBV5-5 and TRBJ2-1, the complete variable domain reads DAGVTQSPTHLIKTRGQQVTLRCSPISGHKSVSWYQQVLGQGPQFIFQYYEKEERGRGNFPDRFSARQFPNYSSELNVNALLLGDSALYLCASSFGPPAEQFFGPGTRLTVL.

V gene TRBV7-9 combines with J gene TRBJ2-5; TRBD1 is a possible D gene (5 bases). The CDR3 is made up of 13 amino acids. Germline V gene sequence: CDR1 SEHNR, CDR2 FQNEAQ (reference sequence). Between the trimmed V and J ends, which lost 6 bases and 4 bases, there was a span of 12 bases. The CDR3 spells CASSPSGSETQYF. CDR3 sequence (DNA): TGTGCCAGCAGTCCATCAGGGTCAGAGACCCAGTACTTC.